This entry features one T cell receptor beta chain sequence. Germline-derived CDR1 and CDR2 are SGHTS and YDEGEE. V dropped 3 bases and J dropped 2; count of bases not matched to a gene: 5. There are 15 residues in the CDR3. As handled by the study authors: Quantification of nucleated cells was approximated via reference gene primer amplification. This table comes from immunoSEQ multiplex PCR, and its TCRdb copy is limited to in-frame clones, with some not included. D and trimming come from the DNA, and the V and J calls and clone size come from that table. Found here are 250,000 to 400,000 clones, about nine tenths of them singletons; the top ten hold 1.5% to 2%. The entry originates in a study of blood T cell repertoires in COVID-19. Study summary: COVID-19 samples from acute and convalescent phases originated in the United States, Italy and Spain.

The chain couples TRBV5-8 to TRBJ1-5, with TRBD1 matching 7 bases. The origin of this receptor is a woman aged 30 to 39 with COVID-19, enrolled during active disease. Sequenced input: peripheral blood. This chain's CDR3 is CASSYDRAGNQPQHF. CDR3 DNA: TGTGCCAGCAGCTATGACAGGGCAGGCAATCAGCCCCAGCATTTT.